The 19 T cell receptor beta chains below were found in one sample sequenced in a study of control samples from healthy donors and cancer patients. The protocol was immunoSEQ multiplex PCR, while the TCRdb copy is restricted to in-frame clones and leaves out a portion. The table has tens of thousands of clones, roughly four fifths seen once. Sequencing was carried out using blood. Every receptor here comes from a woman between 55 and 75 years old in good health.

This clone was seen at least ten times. The DNA of the CDR3 is TGCGCCAGCAGCCAAGGAACAGCGGGACAGGGGGTTTTTGGCAATCAGCCCCAGCATTTT. This encodes CASSQGTAGQGVFGNQPQHF. This sequence joins TRBV4-1 and TRBJ1-5, with TRBD1 matching 11 bases. J gave up 2 bases and V 1 base, and 13 bases lay outside the gene matches. CDR3 size: 20 residues. Germline V gene sequence: CDR1 MGHRA, CDR2 YSYEKL.

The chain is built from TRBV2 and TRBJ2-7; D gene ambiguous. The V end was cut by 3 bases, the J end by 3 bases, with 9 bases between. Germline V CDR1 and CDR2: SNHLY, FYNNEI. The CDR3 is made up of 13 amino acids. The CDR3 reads CASSDAGSYEQYF. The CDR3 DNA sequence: TGTGCCAGCAGTGATGCCGGAAGCTACGAGCAGTACTTC.

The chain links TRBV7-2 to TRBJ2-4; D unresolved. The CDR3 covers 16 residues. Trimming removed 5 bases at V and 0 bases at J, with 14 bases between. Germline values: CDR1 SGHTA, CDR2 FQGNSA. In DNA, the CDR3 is TGTGCCAGCAGCCTAAATTCGGGTCTAGCCAAAAACATTCAGTACTTC. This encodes CASSLNSGLAKNIQYF.

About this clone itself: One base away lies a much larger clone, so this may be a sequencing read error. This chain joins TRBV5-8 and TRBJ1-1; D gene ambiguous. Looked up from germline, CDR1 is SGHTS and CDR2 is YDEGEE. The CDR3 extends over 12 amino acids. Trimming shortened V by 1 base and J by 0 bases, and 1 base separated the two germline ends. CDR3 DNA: TGTGCCAGCAGCTTGATGAACACTGAAGCTTTCTTT. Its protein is CASSLMNTEAFF.

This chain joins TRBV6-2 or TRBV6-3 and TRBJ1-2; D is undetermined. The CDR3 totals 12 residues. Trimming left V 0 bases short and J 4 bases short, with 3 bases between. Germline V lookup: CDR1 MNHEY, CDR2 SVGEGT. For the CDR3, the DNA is TGTGCCAGCAGTTACTCGGGCTATGGCTACACCTTC. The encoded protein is CASSYSGYGYTF.

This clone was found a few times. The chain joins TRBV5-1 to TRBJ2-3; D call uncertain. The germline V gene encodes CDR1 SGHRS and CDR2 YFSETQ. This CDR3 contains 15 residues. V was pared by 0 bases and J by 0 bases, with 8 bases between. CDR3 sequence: CASSLDQTSTDTQYF. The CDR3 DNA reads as TGCGCCAGCAGCTTGGACCAGACTAGCACAGATACGCAGTATTTT.

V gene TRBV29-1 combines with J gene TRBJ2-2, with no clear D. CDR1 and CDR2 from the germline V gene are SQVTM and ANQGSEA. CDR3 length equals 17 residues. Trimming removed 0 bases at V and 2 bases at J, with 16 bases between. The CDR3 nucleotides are TGCAGCGTTGAAGAACCACAGATCGACTTTAACACCGGGGAGCTGTTTTTT. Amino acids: CSVEEPQIDFNTGELFF.

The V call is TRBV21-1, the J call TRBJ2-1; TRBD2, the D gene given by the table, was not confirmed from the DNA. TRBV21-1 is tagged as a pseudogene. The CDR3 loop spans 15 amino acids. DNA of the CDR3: TGTGCCAGCAGCAGGCGGGTCACCTCCTACAATGAGCAGTTCTTC. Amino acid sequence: CASSRRVTSYNEQFF.

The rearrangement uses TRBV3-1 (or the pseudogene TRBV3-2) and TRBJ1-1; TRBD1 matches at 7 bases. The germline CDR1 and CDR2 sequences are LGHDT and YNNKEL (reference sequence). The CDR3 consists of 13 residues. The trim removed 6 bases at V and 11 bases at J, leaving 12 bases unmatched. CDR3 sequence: CASRKEPGGRAFF. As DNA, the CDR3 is TGTGCCAGCAGGAAAGAGCCAGGGGGAAGGGCTTTCTTT.

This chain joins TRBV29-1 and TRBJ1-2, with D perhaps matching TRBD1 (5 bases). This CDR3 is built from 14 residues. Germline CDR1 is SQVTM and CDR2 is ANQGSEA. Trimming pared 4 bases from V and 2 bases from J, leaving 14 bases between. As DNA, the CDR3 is TGCAGCGTTGCCATGACAGCCGCGAACTATGGCTACACCTTC. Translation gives CSVAMTAANYGYTF.

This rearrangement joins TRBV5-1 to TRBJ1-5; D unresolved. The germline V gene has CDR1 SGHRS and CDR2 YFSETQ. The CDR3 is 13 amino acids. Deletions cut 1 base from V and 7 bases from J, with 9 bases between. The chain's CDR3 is CASSLFVGQPQHF. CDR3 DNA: TGCGCCAGCAGCTTGTTTGTAGGGCAGCCCCAGCATTTT.

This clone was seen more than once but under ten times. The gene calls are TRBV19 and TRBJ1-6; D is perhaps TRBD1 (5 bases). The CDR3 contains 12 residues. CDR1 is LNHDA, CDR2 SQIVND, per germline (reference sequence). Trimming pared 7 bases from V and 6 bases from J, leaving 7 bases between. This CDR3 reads CASKTVNSPLHF. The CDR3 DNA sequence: TGTGCCAGTAAGACAGTTAATTCACCCCTCCACTTT. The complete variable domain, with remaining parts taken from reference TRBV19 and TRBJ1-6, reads DGGITQSPKYLFRKEGQNVTLSCEQNLNHDAMYWYRQDPGQGLRLIYYSQIVNDFQKGDIAEGYSVSREKKESFPLTVTSAQKNPTAFYLCASKTVNSPLHFGNGTRLTVT.

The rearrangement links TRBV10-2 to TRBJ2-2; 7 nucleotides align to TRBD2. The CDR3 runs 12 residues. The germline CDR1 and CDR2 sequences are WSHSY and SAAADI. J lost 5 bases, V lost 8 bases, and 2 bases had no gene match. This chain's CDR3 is CASGGGTGELFF. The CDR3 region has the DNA TGCGCCAGCGGGGGGGGAACCGGGGAGCTGTTTTTT.

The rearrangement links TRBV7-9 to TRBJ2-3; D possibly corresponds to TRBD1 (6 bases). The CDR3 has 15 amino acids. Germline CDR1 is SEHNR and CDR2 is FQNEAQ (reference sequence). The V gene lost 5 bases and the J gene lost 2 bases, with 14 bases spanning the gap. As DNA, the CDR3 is TGTGCCAGCAGCGAAGACAGGTGGACCACAGATACGCAGTATTTT. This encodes CASSEDRWTTDTQYF.

The CDR3 region has the DNA TGTGCCAGCAGTTCCGTATTGGACTATGGCTACACCTTC. Amino acid sequence: CASSSVLDYGYTF. The rearrangement uses TRBV27 and TRBJ1-2, with unresolved D. V was clipped by 4 bases and J by 3 bases, with 9 bases between them. The CDR3 extends over 13 amino acids. Germline V CDR1 and CDR2: MNHEY, SMNVEV (reference sequence).

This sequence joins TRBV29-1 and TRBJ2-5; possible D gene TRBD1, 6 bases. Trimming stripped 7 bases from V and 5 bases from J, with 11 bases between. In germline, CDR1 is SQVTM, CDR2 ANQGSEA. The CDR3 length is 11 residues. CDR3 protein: CSGGRGETQYF. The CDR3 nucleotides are TGCAGCGGGGGGCGTGGGGAGACCCAGTACTTC.

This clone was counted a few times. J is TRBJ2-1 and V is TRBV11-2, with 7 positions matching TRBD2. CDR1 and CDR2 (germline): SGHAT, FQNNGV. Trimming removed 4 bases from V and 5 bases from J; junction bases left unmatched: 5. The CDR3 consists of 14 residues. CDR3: CASSSSGNHNEQFF. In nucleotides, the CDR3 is TGTGCCAGCAGCTCGAGCGGGAACCACAATGAGCAGTTCTTC.

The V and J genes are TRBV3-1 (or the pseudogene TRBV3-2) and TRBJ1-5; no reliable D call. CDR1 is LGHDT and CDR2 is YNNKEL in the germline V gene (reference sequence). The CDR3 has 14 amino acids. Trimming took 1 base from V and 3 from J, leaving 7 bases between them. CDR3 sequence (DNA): TGTGCCAGCAGCCAAGGGGCCTTCAATCAGCCCCAGCATTTT. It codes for CASSQGAFNQPQHF.

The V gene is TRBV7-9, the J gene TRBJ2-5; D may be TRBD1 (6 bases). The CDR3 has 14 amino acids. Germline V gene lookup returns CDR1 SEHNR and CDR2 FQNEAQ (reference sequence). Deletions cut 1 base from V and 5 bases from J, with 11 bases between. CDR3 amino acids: CASSLGAGDETQYF. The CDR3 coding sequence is TGTGCCAGCAGCTTAGGGGCAGGGGATGAGACCCAGTACTTC. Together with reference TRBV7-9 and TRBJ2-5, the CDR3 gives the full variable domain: DTGVSQNPRHKITKRGQNVTFRCDPISEHNRLYWYRQTLGQGPEFLTYFQNEAQLEKSRLLSDRFSAERPKGSFSTLEIQRTEQGDSAMYLCASSLGAGDETQYFGPGTRLLVL.